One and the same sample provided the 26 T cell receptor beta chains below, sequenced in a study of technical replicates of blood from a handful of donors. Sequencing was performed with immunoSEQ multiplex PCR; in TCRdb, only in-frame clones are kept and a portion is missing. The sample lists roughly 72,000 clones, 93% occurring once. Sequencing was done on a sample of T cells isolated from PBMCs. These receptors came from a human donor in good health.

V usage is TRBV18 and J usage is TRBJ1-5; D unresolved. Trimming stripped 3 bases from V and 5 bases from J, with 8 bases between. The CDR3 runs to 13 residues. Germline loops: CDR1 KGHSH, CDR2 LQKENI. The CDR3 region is CASSPAEDQPQHF. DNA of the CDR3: TGTGCCAGCTCACCGGCTGAGGATCAGCCCCAGCATTTT.

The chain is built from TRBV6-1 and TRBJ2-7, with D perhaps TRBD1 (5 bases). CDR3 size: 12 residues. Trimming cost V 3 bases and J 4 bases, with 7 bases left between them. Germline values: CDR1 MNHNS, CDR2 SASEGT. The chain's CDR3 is CASSDTGYEQYF. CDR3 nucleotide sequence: TGTGCCAGCAGTGATACAGGTTACGAGCAGTACTTC.

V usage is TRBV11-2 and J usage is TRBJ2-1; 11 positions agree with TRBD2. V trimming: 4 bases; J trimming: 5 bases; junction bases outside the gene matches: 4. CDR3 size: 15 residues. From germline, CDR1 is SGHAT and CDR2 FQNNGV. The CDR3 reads CASSSLAGAHNEQFF. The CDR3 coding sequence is TGTGCCAGCAGCTCACTAGCGGGAGCTCACAATGAGCAGTTCTTC.

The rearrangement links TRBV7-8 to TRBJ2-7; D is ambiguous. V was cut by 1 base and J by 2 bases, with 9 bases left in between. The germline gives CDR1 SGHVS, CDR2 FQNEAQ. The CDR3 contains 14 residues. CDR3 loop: CASSLGAGPYEQYF. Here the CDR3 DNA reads TGTGCCAGCAGCTTAGGTGCAGGTCCCTACGAGCAGTACTTC.

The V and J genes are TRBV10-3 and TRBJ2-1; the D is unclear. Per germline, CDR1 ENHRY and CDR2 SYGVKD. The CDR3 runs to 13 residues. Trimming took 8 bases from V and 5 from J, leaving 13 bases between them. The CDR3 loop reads CAIGWSLNNEQFF. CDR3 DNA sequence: TGTGCCATCGGCTGGAGTCTGAACAATGAGCAGTTCTTC.

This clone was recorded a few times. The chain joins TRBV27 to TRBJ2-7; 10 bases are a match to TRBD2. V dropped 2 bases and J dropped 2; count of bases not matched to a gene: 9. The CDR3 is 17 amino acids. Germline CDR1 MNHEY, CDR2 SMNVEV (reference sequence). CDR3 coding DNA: TGTGCCAGCAGTTTAAGGTCTAGCGGGAGTGTCCCCTACGAGCAGTACTTC. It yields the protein CASSLRSSGSVPYEQYF.

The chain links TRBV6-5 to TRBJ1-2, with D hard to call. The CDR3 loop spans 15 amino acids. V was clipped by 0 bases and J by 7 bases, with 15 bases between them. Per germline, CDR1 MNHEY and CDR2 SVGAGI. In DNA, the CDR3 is TGTGCCAGCAGTTACTCGAGCGGTGGTATAAGTGGCTACACCTTC. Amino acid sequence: CASSYSSGGISGYTF.

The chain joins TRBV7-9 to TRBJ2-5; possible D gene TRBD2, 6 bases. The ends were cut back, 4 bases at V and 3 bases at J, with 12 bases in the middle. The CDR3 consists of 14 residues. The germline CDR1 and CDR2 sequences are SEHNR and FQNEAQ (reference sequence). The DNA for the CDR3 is TGTGCCAGCAGCTCCCCGACGGGAGAAGAGACCCAGTACTTC. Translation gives CASSSPTGEETQYF. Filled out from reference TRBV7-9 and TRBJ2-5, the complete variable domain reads DTGVSQNPRHKITKRGQNVTFRCDPISEHNRLYWYRQTLGQGPEFLTYFQNEAQLEKSRLLSDRFSAERPKGSFSTLEIQRTEQGDSAMYLCASSSPTGEETQYFGPGTRLLVL.

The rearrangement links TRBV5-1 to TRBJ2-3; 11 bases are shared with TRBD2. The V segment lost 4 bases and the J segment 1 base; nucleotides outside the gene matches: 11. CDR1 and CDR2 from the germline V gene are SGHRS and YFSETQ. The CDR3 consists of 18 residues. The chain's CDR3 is CASSMTGTSGTGTDTQYF. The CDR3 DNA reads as TGCGCCAGCAGCATGACCGGGACTAGCGGAACGGGCACAGATACGCAGTATTTT.

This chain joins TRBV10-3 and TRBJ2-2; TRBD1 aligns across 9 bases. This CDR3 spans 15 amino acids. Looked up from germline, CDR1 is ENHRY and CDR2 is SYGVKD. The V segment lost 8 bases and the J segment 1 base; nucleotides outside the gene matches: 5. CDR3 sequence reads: CAIRWGQGNTGELFF. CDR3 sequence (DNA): TGTGCCATCCGGTGGGGACAGGGGAACACCGGGGAGCTGTTTTTT.

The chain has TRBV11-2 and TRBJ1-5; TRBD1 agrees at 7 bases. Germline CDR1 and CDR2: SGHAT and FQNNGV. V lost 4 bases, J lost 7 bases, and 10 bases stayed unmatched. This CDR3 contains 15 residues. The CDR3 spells CASSSVRGGRQPQHF. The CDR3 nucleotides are TGTGCCAGCAGCTCCGTAAGAGGGGGCCGGCAGCCCCAGCATTTT.

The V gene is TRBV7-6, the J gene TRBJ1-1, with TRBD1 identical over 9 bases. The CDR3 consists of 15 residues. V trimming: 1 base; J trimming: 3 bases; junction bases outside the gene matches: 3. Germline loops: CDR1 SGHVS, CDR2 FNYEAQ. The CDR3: CASSLVGTGYTEAFF. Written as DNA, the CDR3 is TGTGCCAGCAGCTTAGTGGGGACAGGGTACACTGAAGCTTTCTTT.

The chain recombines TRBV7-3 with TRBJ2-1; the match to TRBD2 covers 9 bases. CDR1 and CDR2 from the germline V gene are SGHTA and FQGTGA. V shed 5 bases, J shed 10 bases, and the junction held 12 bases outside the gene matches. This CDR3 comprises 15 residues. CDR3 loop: CASSRWGALAGEQFF. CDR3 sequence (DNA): TGTGCCAGCAGCCGCTGGGGTGCGCTAGCGGGAGAGCAGTTCTTC.

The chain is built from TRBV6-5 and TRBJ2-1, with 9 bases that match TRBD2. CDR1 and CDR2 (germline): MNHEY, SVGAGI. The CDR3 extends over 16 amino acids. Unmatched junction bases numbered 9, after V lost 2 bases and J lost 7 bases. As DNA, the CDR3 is TGTGCCAGCAGTTACGGGCGGGAGGGCCTTGAGAATGAGCAGTTCTTC. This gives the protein CASSYGREGLENEQFF.

This chain's CDR3 is CASTRDRLNTEAFF. DNA for the CDR3: TGTGCCAGCACTCGGGACAGGCTGAACACTGAAGCTTTCTTT. The V and J genes are TRBV6-1 and TRBJ1-1; 8 positions match TRBD1. The V and J ends lost 7 bases and 0 bases, in that order; junction bases with no gene match: 4. The CDR3 sequence is 14 residues long. Germline-derived CDR1 and CDR2 are MNHNS and SASEGT.

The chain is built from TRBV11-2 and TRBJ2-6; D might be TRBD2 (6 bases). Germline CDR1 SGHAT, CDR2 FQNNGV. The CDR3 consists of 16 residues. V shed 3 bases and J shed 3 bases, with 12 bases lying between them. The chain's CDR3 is CASSFIGGGGANVLTF. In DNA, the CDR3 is TGTGCCAGCAGCTTTATCGGGGGAGGTGGGGCCAACGTCCTGACTTTC.

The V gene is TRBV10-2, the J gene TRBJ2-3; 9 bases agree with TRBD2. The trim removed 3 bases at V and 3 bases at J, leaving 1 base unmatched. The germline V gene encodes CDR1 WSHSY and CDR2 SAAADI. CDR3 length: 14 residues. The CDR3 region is CASSDAGGTDTQYF. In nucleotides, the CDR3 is TGCGCCAGCAGTGACGCGGGAGGGACAGATACGCAGTATTTT.

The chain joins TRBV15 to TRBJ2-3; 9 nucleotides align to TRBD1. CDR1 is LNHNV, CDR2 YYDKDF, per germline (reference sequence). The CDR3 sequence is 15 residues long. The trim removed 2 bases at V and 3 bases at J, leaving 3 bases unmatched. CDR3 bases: TGTGCCACCAGCAGAACAGGGGGCAGAACAGATACGCAGTATTTT. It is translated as CATSRTGGRTDTQYF.

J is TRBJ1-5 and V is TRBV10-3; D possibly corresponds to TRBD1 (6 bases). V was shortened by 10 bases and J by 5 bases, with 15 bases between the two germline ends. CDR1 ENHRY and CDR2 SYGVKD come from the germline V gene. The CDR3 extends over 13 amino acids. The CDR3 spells CATTTGPYQPQHF. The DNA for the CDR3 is TGTGCCACTACGACAGGCCCCTATCAGCCCCAGCATTTT.

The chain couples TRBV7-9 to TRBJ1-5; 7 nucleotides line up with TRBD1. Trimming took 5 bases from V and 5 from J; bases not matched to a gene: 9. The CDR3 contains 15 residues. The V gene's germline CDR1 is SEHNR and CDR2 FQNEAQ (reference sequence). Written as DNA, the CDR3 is TGTGCCAGCAGCGGTGACAGGGTCGGTCATCAGCCCCAGCATTTT. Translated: CASSGDRVGHQPQHF.

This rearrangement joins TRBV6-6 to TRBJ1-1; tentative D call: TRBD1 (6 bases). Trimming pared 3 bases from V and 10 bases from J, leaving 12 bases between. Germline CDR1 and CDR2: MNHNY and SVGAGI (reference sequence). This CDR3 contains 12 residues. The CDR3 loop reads CASSYRAGAAFF. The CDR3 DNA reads TGTGCCAGCAGTTATCGGGCGGGGGCAGCTTTCTTT.

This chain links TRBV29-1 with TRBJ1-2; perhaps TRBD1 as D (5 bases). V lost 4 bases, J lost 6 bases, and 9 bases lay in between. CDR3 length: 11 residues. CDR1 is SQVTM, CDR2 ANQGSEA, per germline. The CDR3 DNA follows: TGCAGCGTTGCCAGGGTGGATGGCTACACCTTC. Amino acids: CSVARVDGYTF. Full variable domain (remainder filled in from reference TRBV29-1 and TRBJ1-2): SAVISQKPSRDICQRGTSLTIQCQVDSQVTMMFWYRQQPGQSLTLIATANQGSEATYESGFVIDKFPISRPNLTFSTLTVSNMSPEDSSIYLCSVARVDGYTFGSGTRLTVV.

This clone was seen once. CDR3 loop: CASSPRTGGADTQYF. Written as DNA, the CDR3 is TGTGCCAGCAGCCCCAGGACAGGGGGCGCAGATACGCAGTATTTT. The V and J genes are TRBV7-2 and TRBJ2-3; 11 bases agree with TRBD1. This CDR3 is 15 amino acids long. CDR1 is SGHTA, CDR2 FQGNSA, per germline. V shed 5 bases, J shed 4 bases, and the junction held 5 bases outside the gene matches. The full variable domain, rest sourced from reference TRBV7-2 and TRBJ2-3, is GAGVSQSPSNKVTEKGKDVELRCDPISGHTALYWYRQSLGQGLEFLIYFQGNSAPDKSGLPSDRFSAERTGGSVSTLTIQRTQQEDSAVYLCASSPRTGGADTQYFGPGTRLTVL.

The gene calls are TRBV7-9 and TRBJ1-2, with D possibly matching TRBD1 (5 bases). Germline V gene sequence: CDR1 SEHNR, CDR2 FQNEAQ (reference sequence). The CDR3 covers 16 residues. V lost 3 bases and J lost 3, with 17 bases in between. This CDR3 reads CASSFSVGVKDYGYTF. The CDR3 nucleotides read TGTGCCAGCAGCTTCTCAGTAGGGGTAAAAGACTATGGCTACACCTTC.

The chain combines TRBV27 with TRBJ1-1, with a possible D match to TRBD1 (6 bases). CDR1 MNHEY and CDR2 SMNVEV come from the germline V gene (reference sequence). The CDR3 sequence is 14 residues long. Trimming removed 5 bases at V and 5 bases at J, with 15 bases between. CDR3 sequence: CASSLQQGFTEAFF. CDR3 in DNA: TGTGCCAGCAGTCTACAACAGGGTTTTACTGAAGCTTTCTTT.

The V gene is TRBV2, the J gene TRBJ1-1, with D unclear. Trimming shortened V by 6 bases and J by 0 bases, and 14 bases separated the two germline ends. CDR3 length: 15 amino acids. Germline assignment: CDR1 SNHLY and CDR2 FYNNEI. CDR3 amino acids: CASRKRGGVNTEAFF. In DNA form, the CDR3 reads TGTGCCAGCAGAAAGCGGGGTGGAGTGAACACTGAAGCTTTCTTT.